This T cell receptor (beta chain) was identified in a study of cytomegalovirus exposure and HLA in healthy donors. Primers included in the PCR were 60 Vbeta and 13 Jbeta primers. Source study methods: It was a later analysis that counted tens of millions of unique TCR beta chains, of which roughly 11 million were shared. Repertoires were generated with immunoSEQ multiplex PCR, while TCRdb's copy carries only in-frame clones and drops some. That table is the source of V, J and clone size, and D and trimming were worked out from the DNA. The sample has 35,000 to 45,000 clones, roughly 90% seen once. This clone came up a few times. Its antigen is undetermined. Study-level results: An assumption of roughly uniform sequencing depth across donors underlay the presence/absence analyses. Among CMV-associated TCR beta chains, most appeared HLA-restricted in a later analysis.

The sequenced sample consisted of PBMCs. This TCR derives from a young woman in good health and CMV-seronegative.

As DNA, the CDR3 is TGTGCCAGCAGCTTAGACAAAGAGACCCAGTACTTC. Protein sequence: CASSLDKETQYF. The chain couples TRBV11-2 to TRBJ2-5; D not resolved. This CDR3 has 12 amino acids. V lost 0 bases to trimming and J lost 3 bases, with 2 bases between them. Germline V gene sequence: CDR1 SGHAT, CDR2 FQNNGV. The complete variable domain, with remaining parts taken from reference TRBV11-2 and TRBJ2-5, reads EAGVAQSPRYKIIEKRQSVAFWCNPISGHATLYWYQQILGQGPKLLIQFQNNGVVDDSQLPKDRFSAERLKGVDSTLKIQPAKLEDSAVYLCASSLDKETQYFGPGTRLLVL.